Given below is one T cell receptor beta chain in context. These data belong to a study of T cell responses to AZD1222 COVID-19 vaccine. Sequencing was performed with immunoSEQ multiplex PCR; in TCRdb, only in-frame clones are kept and a portion is missing. The sample has fewer than 120,000 clones; approximately 90% are singletons. The CDR3 runs 13 residues. CDR1 is MRHNA, CDR2 SNTAGT, per germline. V dropped 3 bases and J dropped 6 bases, with 10 bases sitting between them. This chain uses TRBV6-4 with TRBJ2-3; possibly TRBD1 for D (5 bases). The material sequenced was peripheral blood, taken 28 days after the second AZD1222 dose. This clonotype was obtained from an adult who received the AZD1222 COVID-19 vaccine. DNA for the CDR3: TGTGCCAGCAGTGATCAGGGAACGGATACGCAGTATTTT. This sequence encodes CASSDQGTDTQYF.